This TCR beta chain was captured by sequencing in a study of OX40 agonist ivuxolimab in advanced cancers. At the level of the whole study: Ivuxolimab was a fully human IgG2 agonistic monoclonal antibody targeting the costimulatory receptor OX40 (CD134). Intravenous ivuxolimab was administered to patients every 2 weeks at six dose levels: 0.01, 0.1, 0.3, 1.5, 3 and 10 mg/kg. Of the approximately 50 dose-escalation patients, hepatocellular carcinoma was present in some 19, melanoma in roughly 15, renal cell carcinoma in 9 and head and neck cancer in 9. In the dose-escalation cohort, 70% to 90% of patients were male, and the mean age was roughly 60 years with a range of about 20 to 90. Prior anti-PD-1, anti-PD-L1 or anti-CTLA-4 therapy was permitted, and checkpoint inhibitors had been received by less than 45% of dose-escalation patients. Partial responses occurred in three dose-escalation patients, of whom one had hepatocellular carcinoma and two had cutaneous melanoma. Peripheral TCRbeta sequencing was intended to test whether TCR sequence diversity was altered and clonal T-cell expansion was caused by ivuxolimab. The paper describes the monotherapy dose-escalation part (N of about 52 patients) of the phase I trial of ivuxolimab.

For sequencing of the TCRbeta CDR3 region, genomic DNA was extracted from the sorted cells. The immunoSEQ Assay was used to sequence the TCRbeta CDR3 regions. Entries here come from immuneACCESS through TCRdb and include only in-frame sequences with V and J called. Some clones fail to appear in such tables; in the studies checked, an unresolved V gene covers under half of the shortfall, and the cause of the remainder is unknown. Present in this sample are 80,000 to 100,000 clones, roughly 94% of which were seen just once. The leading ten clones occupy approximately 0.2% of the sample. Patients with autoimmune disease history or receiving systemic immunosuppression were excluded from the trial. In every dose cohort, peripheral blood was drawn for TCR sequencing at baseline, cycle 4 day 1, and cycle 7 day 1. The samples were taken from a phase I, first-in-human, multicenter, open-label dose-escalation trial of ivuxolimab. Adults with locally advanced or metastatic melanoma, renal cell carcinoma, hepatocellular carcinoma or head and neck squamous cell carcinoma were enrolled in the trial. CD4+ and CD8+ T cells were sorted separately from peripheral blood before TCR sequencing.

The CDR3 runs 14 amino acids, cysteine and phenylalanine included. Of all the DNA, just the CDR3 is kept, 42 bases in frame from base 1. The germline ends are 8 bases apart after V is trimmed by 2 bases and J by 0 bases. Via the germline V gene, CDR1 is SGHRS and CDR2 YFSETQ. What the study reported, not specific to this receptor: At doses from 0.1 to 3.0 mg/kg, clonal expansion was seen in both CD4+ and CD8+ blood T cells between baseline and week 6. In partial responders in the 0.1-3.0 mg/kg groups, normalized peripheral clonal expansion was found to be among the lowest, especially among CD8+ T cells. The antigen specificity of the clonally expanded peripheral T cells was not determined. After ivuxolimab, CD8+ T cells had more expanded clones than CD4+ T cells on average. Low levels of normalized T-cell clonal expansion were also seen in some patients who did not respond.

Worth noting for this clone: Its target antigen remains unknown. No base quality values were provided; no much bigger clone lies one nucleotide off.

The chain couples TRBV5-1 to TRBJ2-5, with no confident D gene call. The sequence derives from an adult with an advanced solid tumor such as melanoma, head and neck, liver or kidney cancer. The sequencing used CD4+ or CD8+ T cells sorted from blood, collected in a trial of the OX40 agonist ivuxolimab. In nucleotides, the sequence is TGCGCCAGCAGCTTTACAAGGTACCAAGAGACCCAGTACTTC. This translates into CASSFTRYQETQYF. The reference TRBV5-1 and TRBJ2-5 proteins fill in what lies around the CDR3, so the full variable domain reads KAGVTQTPRYLIKTRGQQVTLSCSPISGHRSVSWYQQTPGQGLQFLFEYFSETQRNKGNFPGRFSGRQFSNSRSEMNVSTLELGDSALYLCASSFTRYQETQYFGPGTRLLVL.